Below, one T cell receptor beta chain is given with its context. The antigen remains undetermined. Profiled with immunoSEQ multiplex PCR; TCRdb holds only in-frame clones, not every one. The repertoire has tens of thousands of clones, 90% to 97% of them found once; the top ten carry approximately 0.9%. This sample is drawn from a study of cytomegalovirus exposure and HLA in healthy donors. CDR1 is LGHNA and CDR2 is YNFKEQ in the germline V gene. Trimming cost V 4 bases and J 3 bases, with 17 bases left between them. The CDR3 has 16 amino acids. Study-level results: The authors enumerated around 150 TCR beta chains as linked to cytomegalovirus.

This TCR came from a man between 18 and 35 years old in good health and CMV-seronegative. The chain carries TRBV4-2 and TRBJ2-3; possibly TRBD2 for D (7 bases). Input material: PBMCs. The CDR3 sequence is CASSPPWGGATDTQYF. The CDR3 DNA sequence: TGTGCCAGCAGCCCCCCCTGGGGGGGGGCAACAGATACGCAGTATTTT.